The 10 T cell receptor beta chains below all came from one sample that was sequenced in a study of neurological immune-mediated disorders. TCRdb reanalysed the 5' RACE reads using MiXCR and keeps one entry per CDR3 protein. The table records 75,000 to 90,000 distinct CDR3 sequences, approximately 10% of them present only once. The source material was PBMCs. These receptor sequences come from a man in his forties in good health.

This clonotype came up many times. The chain combines TRBV5-1 with TRBJ2-5; D remains unclear. Trimming took 0 bases from V and 13 from J, leaving 16 bases between them. The CDR3 is 13 residues long. CDR1 is SGHRS and CDR2 is YFSETQ in the germline V gene. The CDR3 DNA sequence: TGCGCCAGCAGCTTGGTCGATAATTCAAAGTGGTACTTC. It is translated as CASSLVDNSKWYF.

This clonotype appeared many times. V is TRBV5-1 and J is TRBJ1-2; 7 positions match TRBD1. In germline, CDR1 is SGHRS, CDR2 YFSETQ. J lost 2 bases, V lost 4 bases, and 5 bases had no gene match. The CDR3 spans 14 residues. CDR3 amino acids: CASSPAGQNYGYTF. Here the CDR3 DNA reads TGCGCCAGCAGCCCGGCGGGACAGAACTATGGCTACACCTTC.

This clonotype was picked up many times. This chain links TRBV5-1 with TRBJ2-3; D is perhaps TRBD2 (5 bases). The V gene's germline CDR1 is SGHRS and CDR2 YFSETQ. CDR3 size: 16 residues. V shed 0 bases and J shed 0 bases, with 11 bases lying between them. The CDR3 sequence: CASSLVLAPSTDTQYF. The CDR3 DNA reads TGCGCCAGCAGCTTGGTCTTAGCGCCCAGCACAGATACGCAGTATTTT.

In this sample, this clonotype turned up many times. J is TRBJ1-5 and V is TRBV5-6; 10 bases match TRBD1. J was trimmed by 4 bases and V by 5 bases; bases with no gene match: 12. Germline assignment: CDR1 SGHDT and CDR2 YYEEEE. This CDR3 is built from 17 residues. This CDR3 is CASSSKPGQGINQPQHF. The CDR3 DNA reads as TGTGCCAGCAGTAGTAAACCGGGACAGGGGATAAATCAGCCCCAGCATTTT.

The table lists this clonotype with many counts. V gene TRBV9 combines with J gene TRBJ2-7; no clear D. V shed 7 bases and J shed 0 bases, with 17 bases lying between them. The germline V gene has CDR1 SGDLS and CDR2 YYNGEE. This CDR3 comprises 15 residues. This CDR3 reads CASSTTTGNSYEQYF. The CDR3 bases are TGTGCCAGCTCCACTACGACTGGTAACTCCTACGAGCAGTACTTC.

This clonotype was seen repeatedly, ten times or more. The rearrangement uses TRBV7-2 and TRBJ1-6; 9 bases are shared with TRBD1. The CDR3 covers 15 residues. Germline CDR1 is SGHTA and CDR2 is FQGNSA. J was trimmed by 8 bases and V by 1 base; bases with no gene match: 3. CDR3 in amino acids: CASSLGDRADSPLHF. The CDR3 DNA follows: TGTGCCAGCAGCTTAGGGGACAGGGCGGATTCACCCCTCCACTTT.

Ten or more counts support this clonotype. This chain links TRBV5-6 with TRBJ2-5; D is perhaps TRBD1 (5 bases). Germline-derived CDR1 and CDR2 are SGHDT and YYEEEE. The CDR3 spans 15 residues. Trimming shortened V by 0 bases and J by 4 bases, and 13 bases separated the two germline ends. The CDR3 DNA is TGTGCCAGCAGCTTGGGATCCAGGGTTGGAGAGACCCAGTACTTC. It yields the protein CASSLGSRVGETQYF.

In this sample, this clonotype turned up many times. The chain couples TRBV18 to TRBJ2-1; possibly TRBD1 or TRBD2 for D (5 bases each). This CDR3 is built from 16 residues. Per the germline V gene, CDR1 is KGHSH and CDR2 is LQKENI. The V gene lost 2 bases and the J gene lost 0 bases, with 11 bases spanning the gap. The CDR3 region is CASSPGTGSSYNEQFF. CDR3 DNA sequence: TGTGCCAGCTCACCAGGGACGGGGAGCTCCTACAATGAGCAGTTCTTC.

This clonotype was detected many times. The J gene is TRBJ2-5, the V gene TRBV5-1, with TRBD1 matching over 9 bases. Looked up from germline, CDR1 is SGHRS and CDR2 is YFSETQ. CDR3 length equals 15 residues. Losses at the gene ends were 6 bases for V and 5 bases for J; bases not matched to a gene: 11. The CDR3, as DNA: TGCGCCAGCAACCGAGACAGGGGGGTGTGGGAGACCCAGTACTTC. It specifies CASNRDRGVWETQYF.

As regards this clonotype: This clone may be a read error of a much larger clone one base away. The rearrangement uses TRBV20-1 and TRBJ2-5; no definite D call. Between the trimmed V and J ends, which lost 3 bases and 5 bases, there was a span of 10 bases. The germline V gene encodes CDR1 DFQATT and CDR2 SNEGSKA (reference sequence). The CDR3 is made up of 12 amino acids. The CDR3 sequence: CSASEPCETQYF. The CDR3, as DNA: TGCAGTGCTAGCGAGCCGTGTGAGACCCAGTACTTC.